The following is a TCR beta chain sequence with its context. This specimen comes from a study of T-cell reconstitution after alpha-beta-depleted transplantation in children. Preparing the TCRbeta library involved the use of unique molecular identifiers. TCRdb reprocessed the PCR reads via MiXCR and lists one record per CDR3 protein. In the table there are over 550,000 distinct CDR3 sequences, about 10% of which are singletons. Per the germline V gene, CDR1 is MNHEY and CDR2 is SVGAGI. V lost 5 bases to trimming and J lost 5 bases, with 13 bases between them. This CDR3 comprises 13 residues. The chain is built from TRBV6-5 and TRBJ2-7, with D unresolved. Source: PBMCs from the stem cell graft donor, taken from the stem cell graft. This sequence was found in a human donor who donated a stem cell graft to a child with acute myeloid leukemia. The CDR3 nucleotides read TGTGCCAGCAGTAACGGACCGTGGGACGAGCAGTACTTC. Translated: CASSNGPWDEQYF.